This paragraph reports one TCR beta chain. The antigen remains unidentified. The sample belongs to a study of cytomegalovirus exposure and HLA in healthy donors. The study, taken as a whole, reports: Compared with the approximately 680-donor mean, an Asian-associated ancestry cluster reportedly had fewer N-insertions, according to a later analysis. Available immune exposure information was restricted to CMV serostatus only.

PCR amplification relied on 60 Vbeta primers (plus 13 Jbeta primers). The table came from immunoSEQ multiplex PCR; TCRdb's copy has only in-frame clones and leaves some out. The data contain under 65,000 clones, under 90% of them singletons. The CDR3 totals 15 residues. Germline values: CDR1 MNHEY, CDR2 SMNVEV (reference sequence). Trimming cost V 5 bases and J 6 bases; bases outside gene matches: 6. The V and J genes are TRBV27 and TRBJ1-6, with TRBD1 matching over 8 bases. The sequence came from a woman between 18 and 30 years old in good health and CMV-seronegative. Sequences were obtained from PBMCs. The CDR3 bases are TGTGCCAGCAGTCGGGGGACAGGAACTAATTCACCCCTCCACTTT. This encodes CASSRGTGTNSPLHF.